These 30 T cell receptor beta chains were sequenced from one sample in a study of blood T cell repertoires in COVID-19. TCRdb's table, derived via immunoSEQ multiplex PCR, lists solely in-frame clones and lacks some. This table has about 260,000 clones, 85% to 90% appearing once. Sequencing was performed on peripheral blood. The source is a woman in her thirties or forties with acute or convalescent COVID-19.

In this sample, this clone turned up once. The rearrangement joins TRBV13 to TRBJ2-3; D possibly corresponds to TRBD1 (6 bases). Trimming stripped 4 bases from V and 10 bases from J, with 15 bases between. Germline CDR1 is PRHDT and CDR2 is FYEKMQ (reference sequence). The CDR3 covers 13 residues. As DNA, the CDR3 is TGTGCCAGCAGCTGGGGGCGGTCGATTCCGCAGTATTTT. Its translation is CASSWGRSIPQYF.

The chain employs TRBV10-3 and TRBJ1-2, with TRBD1 matching over 8 bases. Per the germline V gene, CDR1 is ENHRY and CDR2 is SYGVKD. This CDR3 contains 14 residues. The V gene end was trimmed by 3 bases and the J gene end by 3 bases; junction bases not matched to a gene: 3. In DNA form, the CDR3 reads TGTGCCATCAGTGACAGGGGGCTGTACTATGGCTACACCTTC. Translating it yields CAISDRGLYYGYTF.

This clone showed up just a few times. The chain links TRBV5-4 to TRBJ2-5; 8 positions match TRBD1. CDR1 and CDR2 from the germline V gene are SGHNT and YYREEE (reference sequence). The CDR3 has 15 residues. The J segment lost 1 base and the V segment lost 4 bases, leaving 6 bases of the junction unmatched. The CDR3 nucleotides read TGTGCCAGCAGCCGGACAGGGAAAATCCAAGAGACCCAGTACTTC. Encoded protein: CASSRTGKIQETQYF.

This rearrangement joins TRBV24-1 to TRBJ1-1; D is unclear. Trimming shortened V by 8 bases and J by 1 base, and 10 bases separated the two germline ends. This CDR3 region has 13 residues. Per germline, CDR1 KGHDR and CDR2 SFDVKD. CDR3 nucleotide sequence: TGTGCCACCAAAGATGGGAGGAACACTGAAGCTTTCTTT. Its protein is CATKDGRNTEAFF.

This chain uses TRBV4-1 with TRBJ1-1; D is undetermined. In germline, CDR1 is MGHRA, CDR2 YSYEKL. The CDR3 covers 18 residues. V was shortened by 1 base and J by 1 base, with 19 bases between the two germline ends. Here the CDR3 DNA reads TGCGCCAGCAGCCAAGGTGTGGGGAGGTCAGGAGAGAACACTGAAGCTTTCTTT. This codes for CASSQGVGRSGENTEAFF.

The chain combines TRBV30 with TRBJ1-5; D perhaps matches TRBD1 (5 bases). Trimming left V 1 base short and J 3 bases short, with 7 bases between. CDR1 GTSNPN and CDR2 SVGIG come from the germline V gene (reference sequence). CDR3 length equals 13 residues. CDR3 region: CAWSGGDNQPQHF. The CDR3, as DNA: TGTGCCTGGAGTGGGGGGGACAATCAGCCCCAGCATTTT.

The V gene is TRBV6-5, the J gene TRBJ2-5; tentative D call: TRBD1 (5 bases). Trimming shortened V by 1 base and J by 4 bases, and 10 bases separated the two germline ends. There are 14 residues in the CDR3. Germline loops: CDR1 MNHEY, CDR2 SVGAGI. In DNA form, the CDR3 reads TGTGCCAGCAGTTACTTGCAGGGCCGAGAGACCCAGTACTTC. It specifies CASSYLQGRETQYF.

This clone was detected only once. The DNA for the CDR3 is TGCGCCAGCAGCCAGCCGGGACAGGAAACTTTCTTT. Protein: CASSQPGQETFF. The chain combines TRBV4-1 with TRBJ1-1; 8 nucleotides match TRBD1. Looked up from germline, CDR1 is MGHRA and CDR2 is YSYEKL. V lost 3 bases to trimming and J lost 12 bases; unmatched junction nucleotides: 6. The length of the CDR3 is 12 residues.

This clone was seen a few times. The CDR3 is CASTPDRRSNQPQHF. CDR3 DNA: TGCGCCAGCACCCCGGACAGGAGGAGCAATCAGCCCCAGCATTTT. This chain joins TRBV10-2 and TRBJ1-5; 7 bases match TRBD1. Trimming at V came to 7 bases and at J to 1 base, leaving 7 bases not matched to a gene. CDR1 is WSHSY and CDR2 is SAAADI in the germline V gene. This CDR3 comprises 15 residues.

This clone was counted a single time. The genes are TRBV6-5 and TRBJ1-3, with no clear D. Germline V gene sequence: CDR1 MNHEY, CDR2 SVGAGI. V was trimmed by 8 bases and J by 0 bases, leaving 11 bases between them. This CDR3 spans 14 amino acids. The CDR3 DNA sequence: TGTGCCAGCCAGCCGGGGATCTCTGGAAACACCATATATTTT. Its protein is CASQPGISGNTIYF.

V and J are TRBV10-3 and TRBJ1-2; D unclear. Germline V gives CDR1 ENHRY, CDR2 SYGVKD. The CDR3 extends over 13 amino acids. Trimming left V 10 bases short and J 4 bases short, with 16 bases between. CDR3 coding DNA: TGTGCCACCGGAACCGCAGGAGGCTATGGCTACACCTTC. It specifies CATGTAGGYGYTF.

The chain combines TRBV12-3 or TRBV12-4 with TRBJ2-2; D unclear. V dropped 7 bases and J dropped 4 bases, with 10 bases sitting between them. The CDR3 loop spans 13 amino acids. For the CDR3, the DNA is TGTGCCAGCACCTATTTTGGCACCGGGGAGCTGTTTTTT. It is translated as CASTYFGTGELFF.

The chain recombines TRBV12-5 with TRBJ2-1; the D gene is possibly TRBD2 (6 bases). There are 13 residues in the CDR3. Trimming stripped 0 bases from V and 9 bases from J, with 9 bases between. The V gene's germline CDR1 is LGHNT and CDR2 FRNRAP. The CDR3 spells CASGLVKGGEQFF. CDR3 coding DNA: TGTGCTAGTGGTTTGGTAAAGGGAGGTGAGCAGTTCTTC.

The chain couples TRBV10-3 to TRBJ2-3; 15 bases are a match to TRBD2. The CDR3 runs to 16 residues. Germline V lookup: CDR1 ENHRY, CDR2 SYGVKD. V shed 2 bases, J shed 7 bases, and the junction held 4 bases outside the gene matches. Here the CDR3 DNA reads TGTGCCATCAGTGAGGGGACTAGCGGGGGGCTACATACGCAGTATTTT. It is translated as CAISEGTSGGLHTQYF.

The chain carries TRBV7-3 and TRBJ2-5, with 13 bases identical to TRBD2. CDR1 and CDR2 from the germline V gene are SGHTA and FQGTGA. This CDR3 region has 16 residues. The J segment lost 4 bases and the V segment lost 1 base, leaving 3 bases of the junction unmatched. CDR3 nucleotide sequence: TGTGCCAGCAGCTTAAGGACTAGCGGGGGTAGAGAGACCCAGTACTTC. It specifies CASSLRTSGGRETQYF. Full variable domain (missing parts from reference TRBV7-3 and TRBJ2-5): GAGVSQTPSNKVTEKGKYVELRCDPISGHTALYWYRQSLGQGPEFLIYFQGTGAADDSGLPNDRFFAVRPEGSVSTLKIQRTERGDSAVYLCASSLRTSGGRETQYFGPGTRLLVL.

Notes on this clone: The sample contains more than one DNA sequence encoding this CDR3. CDR3 region: CASSERNYGYTF. CDR3 nucleotides: TGTGCCAGCAGTGAGAGGAACTATGGCTACACCTTC. The chain couples TRBV2 to TRBJ1-2; D unclear. Between the trimmed V and J ends, which lost 3 bases and 2 bases, there was a span of 4 bases. Germline V gene data show CDR1 as SNHLY and CDR2 as FYNNEI. CDR3 length: 12 amino acids.

V and J are TRBV4-2 and TRBJ2-2, with TRBD1 matching over 9 bases. This CDR3 is 16 amino acids long. Germline V lookup: CDR1 LGHNA, CDR2 YNFKEQ. The V and J ends lost 0 bases and 3 bases, in that order; junction bases with no gene match: 2. Here the CDR3 reads CASSQDGTGYTGELFF. Written as DNA, the CDR3 is TGTGCCAGCAGCCAAGATGGGACAGGGTACACCGGGGAGCTGTTTTTT.

This sequence joins TRBV27 and TRBJ1-1, with 10 bases aligning to TRBD1. The CDR3 has 16 residues. V shed 7 bases and J 3 bases; nucleotides not matched to a gene: 11. CDR1 is MNHEY and CDR2 is SMNVEV in the germline V gene (reference sequence). The CDR3 nucleotides read TGTGCCAGCACCAGGCTCGCCGGGACAGGGGACACTGAAGCTTTCTTT. Amino acids: CASTRLAGTGDTEAFF.

The chain combines TRBV25-1 with TRBJ1-4; D is possibly TRBD1 (6 bases). V lost 7 bases and J lost 8, with 17 bases in between. Germline V gene data show CDR1 as MGHDK and CDR2 as SYGVNS. The CDR3 covers 14 residues. The CDR3 DNA reads as TGTGCCAGCACCTCAGGAGGGGGGGACGAAAAACTGTTTTTT. Amino acids: CASTSGGGDEKLFF.

This sequence joins TRBV19 and TRBJ2-1; TRBD2 aligns across 10 bases. Germline CDR1 LNHDA, CDR2 SQIVND (reference sequence). J gave up 2 bases and V 9 bases, and 7 bases lay outside the gene matches. CDR3 length equals 15 residues. The CDR3 DNA is TGTGCCAGCACTCCCGGGACTAGCGCCTACAATGAGCAGTTCTTC. Translation gives CASTPGTSAYNEQFF.

This chain connects TRBV3-1 (or the pseudogene TRBV3-2) to TRBJ2-1, with a tentative D call TRBD2 (6 bases). Germline V gene sequence: CDR1 LGHDT, CDR2 YNNKEL (reference sequence). The CDR3 is made up of 11 amino acids. The ends were cut back, 4 bases at V and 8 bases at J, with 6 bases in the middle. In DNA form, the CDR3 reads TGTGCCAGCAGCCCGGGAGATGAGCAGTTCTTC. This codes for CASSPGDEQFF.

This clone has a single count. The rearrangement joins TRBV9 to TRBJ1-1, with 12 nucleotides matching TRBD1. V lost 0 bases to trimming and J lost 0 bases; unmatched junction nucleotides: 9. Germline CDR1 and CDR2: SGDLS and YYNGEE. CDR3 length: 19 residues. The CDR3 loop reads CASSVGVWDRGLLNTEAFF. Written as DNA, the CDR3 is TGTGCCAGCAGCGTAGGGGTGTGGGACAGGGGGCTGTTGAACACTGAAGCTTTCTTT.

CDR3 sequence reads: CASSRGLRNQPQHF. CDR3 DNA: TGTGCCAGCAGTAGAGGTTTGCGCAATCAGCCCCAGCATTTT. The chain joins TRBV27 to TRBJ1-5, with D unclear. CDR3 length: 14 amino acids. Germline CDR1 MNHEY, CDR2 SMNVEV (reference sequence). V lost 5 bases and J 2 bases, leaving 10 bases between the germline ends.

The chain combines TRBV7-2 with TRBJ2-5; D unclear. Germline CDR1 is SGHTA and CDR2 is FQGNSA. Trimming took 1 base from V and 5 from J, leaving 8 bases between them. CDR3 length equals 13 residues. In nucleotides, the CDR3 is TGTGCCAGCAGCTTAGTTCTTGTTGAGACCCAGTACTTC. It encodes CASSLVLVETQYF.

The CDR3 is CASSLAGGIQTEAFF. The CDR3 coding sequence is TGTGCCAGCAGCTTAGCGGGAGGGATCCAGACTGAAGCTTTCTTT. The chain has TRBV7-2 and TRBJ1-1; D is ambiguous. Deletions cut 0 bases from V and 5 bases from J, with 13 bases between. Germline V gene lookup returns CDR1 SGHTA and CDR2 FQGNSA. CDR3 length equals 15 residues.

V gene TRBV5-6 combines with J gene TRBJ2-7, with a tentative D call TRBD2 (6 bases). The germline V and J ends were trimmed by 0 bases and 5 bases, with 12 bases remaining between them. There are 14 residues in the CDR3. CDR1 and CDR2 (germline): SGHDT, YYEEEE. In DNA, the CDR3 is TGTGCCAGCAGCTTGGTGCAGGGAGGCCACGAGCAGTACGTC. Translating gives CASSLVQGGHEQYV.

V gene TRBV30 combines with J gene TRBJ1-2; D remains unclear. The CDR3 length is 16 residues. Trimming shortened V by 0 bases and J by 4 bases, and 18 bases separated the two germline ends. Germline-derived CDR1 and CDR2 are GTSNPN and SVGIG (reference sequence). For the CDR3, the DNA is TGTGCCTGGAGTGTACTAGGCACTAGGACCGGCTATGGCTACACCTTC. Translated: CAWSVLGTRTGYGYTF.

This chain joins TRBV19 and TRBJ1-2, with 7 nucleotides matching TRBD1. V lost 3 bases and J lost 3; bases outside the gene matches: 4. The CDR3 covers 14 residues. CDR1 LNHDA and CDR2 SQIVND come from the germline V gene (reference sequence). The CDR3 loop reads CASSIGGGDYGYTF. As DNA, the CDR3 is TGTGCCAGTAGTATTGGAGGGGGCGACTATGGCTACACCTTC.

The chain has TRBV3-1 (or the pseudogene TRBV3-2) and TRBJ1-2, with a tentative D call TRBD1 (6 bases). The CDR3 covers 15 residues. Trimming cost V 0 bases and J 3 bases, with 11 bases left between them. Looked up from germline, CDR1 is LGHDT and CDR2 is YNNKEL (reference sequence). CDR3 in DNA: TGTGCCAGCAGCCAAGATGGGGGGGCGTACTATGGCTACACCTTC. It codes for CASSQDGGAYYGYTF.

J is TRBJ2-3 and V is TRBV7-3; D unresolved. Per germline, CDR1 SGHTA and CDR2 FQGTGA. CDR3 length: 15 residues. The V and J ends lost 5 bases and 1 base respectively, with 13 bases between them. The CDR3 is CASSDMTSGTDTQYF. The DNA of the CDR3 is TGTGCCAGCAGCGACATGACATCAGGCACAGATACGCAGTATTTT.